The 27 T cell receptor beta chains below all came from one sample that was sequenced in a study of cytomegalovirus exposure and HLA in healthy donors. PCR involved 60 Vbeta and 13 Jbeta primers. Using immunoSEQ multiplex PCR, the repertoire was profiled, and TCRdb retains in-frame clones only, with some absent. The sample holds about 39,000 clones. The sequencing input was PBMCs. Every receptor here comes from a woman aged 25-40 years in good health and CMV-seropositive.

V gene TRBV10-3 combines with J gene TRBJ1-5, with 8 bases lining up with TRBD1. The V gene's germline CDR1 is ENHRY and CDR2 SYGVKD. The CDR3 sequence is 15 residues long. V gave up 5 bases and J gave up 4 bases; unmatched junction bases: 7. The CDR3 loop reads CAISPGQGGNQPQHF. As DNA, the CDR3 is TGTGCCATCAGTCCCGGACAGGGTGGGAATCAGCCCCAGCATTTT.

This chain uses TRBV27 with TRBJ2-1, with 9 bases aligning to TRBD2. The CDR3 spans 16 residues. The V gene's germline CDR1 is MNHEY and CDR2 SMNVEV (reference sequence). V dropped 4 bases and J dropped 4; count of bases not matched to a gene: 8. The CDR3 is CASSSSLAGSYNEQFF. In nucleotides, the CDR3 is TGTGCCAGCAGTTCCTCCCTAGCGGGGAGTTACAATGAGCAGTTCTTC.

The CDR3 loop is CASSIGAASTDTQYF. The CDR3 DNA reads TGTGCCAGTAGTATAGGGGCAGCTAGCACAGATACGCAGTATTTT. This rearrangement joins TRBV19 to TRBJ2-3, with D unresolved. CDR1 and CDR2 (germline): LNHDA, SQIVND (reference sequence). Trimming took off 1 base at V and 0 bases at J, with 8 bases between the two ends. This CDR3 comprises 15 residues. The entire variable domain, with the rest obtained from reference TRBV19 and TRBJ2-3, is as follows: DGGITQSPKYLFRKEGQNVTLSCEQNLNHDAMYWYRQDPGQGLRLIYYSQIVNDFQKGDIAEGYSVSREKKESFPLTVTSAQKNPTAFYLCASSIGAASTDTQYFGPGTRLTVL.

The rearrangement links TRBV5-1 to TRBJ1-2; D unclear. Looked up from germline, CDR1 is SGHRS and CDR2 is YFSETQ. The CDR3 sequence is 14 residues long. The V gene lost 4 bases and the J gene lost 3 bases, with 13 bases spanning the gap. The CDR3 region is CASSLQREYYGYTF. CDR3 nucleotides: TGCGCCAGCAGCCTTCAGAGGGAATACTATGGCTACACCTTC.

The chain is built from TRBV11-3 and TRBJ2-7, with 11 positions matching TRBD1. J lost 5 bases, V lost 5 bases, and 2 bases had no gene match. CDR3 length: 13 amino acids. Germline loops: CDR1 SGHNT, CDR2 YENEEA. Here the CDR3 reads CASSRDRGDEQYF. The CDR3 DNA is TGTGCCAGCAGCCGGGACAGGGGGGACGAGCAGTACTTC.

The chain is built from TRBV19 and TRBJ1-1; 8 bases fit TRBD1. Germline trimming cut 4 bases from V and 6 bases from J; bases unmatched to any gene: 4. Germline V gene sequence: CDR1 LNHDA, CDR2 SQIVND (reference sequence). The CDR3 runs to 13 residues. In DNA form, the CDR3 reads TGTGCCAGTAGTACCCAGGGGGCGGCTGAAGCTTTCTTT. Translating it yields CASSTQGAAEAFF. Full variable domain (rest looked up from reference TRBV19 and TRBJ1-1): DGGITQSPKYLFRKEGQNVTLSCEQNLNHDAMYWYRQDPGQGLRLIYYSQIVNDFQKGDIAEGYSVSREKKESFPLTVTSAQKNPTAFYLCASSTQGAAEAFFGQGTRLTVV.

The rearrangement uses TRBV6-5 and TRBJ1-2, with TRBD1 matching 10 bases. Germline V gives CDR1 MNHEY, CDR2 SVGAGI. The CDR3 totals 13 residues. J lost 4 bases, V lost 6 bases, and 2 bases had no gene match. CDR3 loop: CASRRQGAYGYTF. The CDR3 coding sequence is TGTGCCAGCAGGCGACAGGGGGCCTATGGCTACACCTTC.

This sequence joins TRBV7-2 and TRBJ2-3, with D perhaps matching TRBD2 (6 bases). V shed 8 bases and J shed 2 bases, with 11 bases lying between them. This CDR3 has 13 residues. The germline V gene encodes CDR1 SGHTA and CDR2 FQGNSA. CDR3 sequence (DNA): TGTGCCAGCGGAAGGGACTCCACAGATACGCAGTATTTT. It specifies CASGRDSTDTQYF.

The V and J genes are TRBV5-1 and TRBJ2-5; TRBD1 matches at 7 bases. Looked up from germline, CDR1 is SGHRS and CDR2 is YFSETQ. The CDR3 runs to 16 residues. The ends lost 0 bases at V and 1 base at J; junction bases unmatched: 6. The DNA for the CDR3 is TGCGCCAGCAGCTTGGATTCGACAGGGCCCCAAGAGACCCAGTACTTC. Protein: CASSLDSTGPQETQYF. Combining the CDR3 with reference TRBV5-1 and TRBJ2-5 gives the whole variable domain KAGVTQTPRYLIKTRGQQVTLSCSPISGHRSVSWYQQTPGQGLQFLFEYFSETQRNKGNFPGRFSGRQFSNSRSEMNVSTLELGDSALYLCASSLDSTGPQETQYFGPGTRLLVL.

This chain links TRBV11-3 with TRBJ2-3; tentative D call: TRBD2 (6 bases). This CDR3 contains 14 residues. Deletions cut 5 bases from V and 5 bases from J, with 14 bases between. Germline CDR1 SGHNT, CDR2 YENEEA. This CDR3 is CASSRRAREDTQYF. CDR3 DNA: TGTGCCAGCAGCCGGAGGGCGAGGGAAGATACGCAGTATTTT.

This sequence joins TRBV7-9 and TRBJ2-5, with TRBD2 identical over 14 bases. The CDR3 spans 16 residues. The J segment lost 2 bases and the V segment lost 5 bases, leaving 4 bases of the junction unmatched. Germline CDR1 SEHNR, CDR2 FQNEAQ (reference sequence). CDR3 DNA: TGTGCCAGCAGCCTAGGACTAGCGGGGGGTCAAGAGACCCAGTACTTC. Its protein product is CASSLGLAGGQETQYF.

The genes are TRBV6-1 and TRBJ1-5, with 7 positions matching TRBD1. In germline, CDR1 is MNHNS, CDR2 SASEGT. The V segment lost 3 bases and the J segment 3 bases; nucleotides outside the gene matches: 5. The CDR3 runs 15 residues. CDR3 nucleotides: TGTGCCAGCAGTGAGCAGACAGGGACCAATCAGCCCCAGCATTTT. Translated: CASSEQTGTNQPQHF.

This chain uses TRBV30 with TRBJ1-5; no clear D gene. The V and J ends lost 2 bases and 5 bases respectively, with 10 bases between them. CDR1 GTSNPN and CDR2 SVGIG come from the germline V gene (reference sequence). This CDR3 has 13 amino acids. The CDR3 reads CAWSPQLDQPQHF. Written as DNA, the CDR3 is TGTGCCTGGAGTCCCCAACTTGATCAGCCCCAGCATTTT.

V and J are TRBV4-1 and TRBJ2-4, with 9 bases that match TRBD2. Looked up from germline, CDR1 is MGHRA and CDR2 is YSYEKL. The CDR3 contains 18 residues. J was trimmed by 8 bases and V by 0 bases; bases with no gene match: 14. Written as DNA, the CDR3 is TGCGCCAGCAGCCAAGAGGGCAGCGGGGGGTATGGTGCATACATTCAGTACTTC. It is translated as CASSQEGSGGYGAYIQYF.

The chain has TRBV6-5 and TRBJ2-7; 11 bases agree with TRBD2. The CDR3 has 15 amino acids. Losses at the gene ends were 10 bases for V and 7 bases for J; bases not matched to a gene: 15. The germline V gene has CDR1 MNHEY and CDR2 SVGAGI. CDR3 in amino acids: CATFDSGGAVLEQYF. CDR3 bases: TGTGCCACATTTGATAGCGGGGGGGCAGTATTAGAGCAGTACTTC.

CDR3 coding DNA: TGTGCCAGTAGTAAACAGGGGCCCCGTCAGCCCCAGCATTTT. Translated, it gives CASSKQGPRQPQHF. The rearrangement links TRBV19 to TRBJ1-5; 7 bases map to TRBD1. Per the germline V gene, CDR1 is LNHDA and CDR2 is SQIVND (reference sequence). V gave up 4 bases and J gave up 6 bases; unmatched junction bases: 6. The CDR3 is 14 amino acids. The complete variable domain, with remaining parts taken from reference TRBV19 and TRBJ1-5, reads DGGITQSPKYLFRKEGQNVTLSCEQNLNHDAMYWYRQDPGQGLRLIYYSQIVNDFQKGDIAEGYSVSREKKESFPLTVTSAQKNPTAFYLCASSKQGPRQPQHFGDGTRLSIL.

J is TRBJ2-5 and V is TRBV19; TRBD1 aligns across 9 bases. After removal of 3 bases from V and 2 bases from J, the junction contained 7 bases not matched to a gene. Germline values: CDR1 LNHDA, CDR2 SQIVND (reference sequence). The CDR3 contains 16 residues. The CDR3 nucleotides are TGTGCCAGTAGTATCCAGGGACAGGGAACACAAGAGACCCAGTACTTC. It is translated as CASSIQGQGTQETQYF.

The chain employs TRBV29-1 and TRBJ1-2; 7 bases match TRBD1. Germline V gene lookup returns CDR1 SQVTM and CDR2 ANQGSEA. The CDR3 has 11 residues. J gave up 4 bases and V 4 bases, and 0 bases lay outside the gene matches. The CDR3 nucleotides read TGCAGCGTTGGGGACAGCTATGGCTACACCTTC. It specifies CSVGDSYGYTF.

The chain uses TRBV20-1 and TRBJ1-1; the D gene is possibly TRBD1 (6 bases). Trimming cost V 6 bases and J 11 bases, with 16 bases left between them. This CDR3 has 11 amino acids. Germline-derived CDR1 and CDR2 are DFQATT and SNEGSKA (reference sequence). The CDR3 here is CSAPDTGQAFF. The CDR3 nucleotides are TGCAGTGCCCCTGACACCGGACAGGCTTTCTTT.

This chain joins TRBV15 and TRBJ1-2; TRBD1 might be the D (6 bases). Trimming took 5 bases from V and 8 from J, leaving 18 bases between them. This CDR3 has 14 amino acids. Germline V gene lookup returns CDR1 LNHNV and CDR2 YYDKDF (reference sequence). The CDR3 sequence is CATSGGTGPRGYTF. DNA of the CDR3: TGTGCCACCAGCGGGGGTACAGGGCCTCGGGGCTACACCTTC.

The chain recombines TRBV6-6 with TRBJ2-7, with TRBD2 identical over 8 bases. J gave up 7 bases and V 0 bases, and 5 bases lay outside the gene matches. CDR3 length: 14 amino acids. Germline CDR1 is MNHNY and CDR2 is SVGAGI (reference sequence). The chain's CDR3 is CASSYSGGEWEQYF. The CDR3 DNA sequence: TGTGCCAGCAGTTACTCCGGGGGGGAGTGGGAGCAGTACTTC.

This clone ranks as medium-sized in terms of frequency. The CDR3 DNA follows: TGTGCCAGCAGTGAAGGAGATCCCGGGGAGCTGTTTTTT. Amino acids: CASSEGDPGELFF. The chain has TRBV6-4 and TRBJ2-2; D is unresolved. Germline V CDR1 and CDR2: MRHNA, SNTAGT. CDR3 length: 13 residues. V was trimmed by 3 bases and J by 6 bases, leaving 8 bases between them.

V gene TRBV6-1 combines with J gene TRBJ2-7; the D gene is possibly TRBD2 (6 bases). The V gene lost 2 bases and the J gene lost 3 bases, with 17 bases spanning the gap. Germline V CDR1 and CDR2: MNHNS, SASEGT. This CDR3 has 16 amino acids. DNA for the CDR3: TGTGCCAGCAGTGAATCCACGAGACGGGGGATCTACGAGCAGTACTTC. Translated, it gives CASSESTRRGIYEQYF.

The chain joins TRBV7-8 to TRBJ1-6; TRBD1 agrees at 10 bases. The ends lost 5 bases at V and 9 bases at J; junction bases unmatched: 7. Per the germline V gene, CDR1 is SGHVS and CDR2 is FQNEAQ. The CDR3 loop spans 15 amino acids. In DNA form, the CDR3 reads TGTGCCAGCAGCCTCCGGGACAGGGGCACTTCACCCCTCCACTTT. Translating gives CASSLRDRGTSPLHF. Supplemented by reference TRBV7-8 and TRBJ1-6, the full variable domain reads GAGVSQSPRYKVAKRGQDVALRCDPISGHVSLFWYQQALGQGPEFLTYFQNEAQLDKSGLPSDRFFAERPEGSVSTLKIQRTQQEDSAVYLCASSLRDRGTSPLHFGNGTRLTVT.

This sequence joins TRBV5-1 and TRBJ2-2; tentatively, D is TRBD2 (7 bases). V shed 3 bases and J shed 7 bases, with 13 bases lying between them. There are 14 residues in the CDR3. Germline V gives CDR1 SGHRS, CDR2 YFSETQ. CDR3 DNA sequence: TGCGCCAGCAGCTCCGGGGGGCCATTCGGGGAGCTGTTTTTT. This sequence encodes CASSSGGPFGELFF.

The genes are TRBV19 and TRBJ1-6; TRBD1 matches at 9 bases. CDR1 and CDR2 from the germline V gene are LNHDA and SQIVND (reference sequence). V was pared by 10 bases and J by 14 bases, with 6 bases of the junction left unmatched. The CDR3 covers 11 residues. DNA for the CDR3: TGTGCCACCCGGGACAGGGTAACCCTCCACTTT. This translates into CATRDRVTLHF.

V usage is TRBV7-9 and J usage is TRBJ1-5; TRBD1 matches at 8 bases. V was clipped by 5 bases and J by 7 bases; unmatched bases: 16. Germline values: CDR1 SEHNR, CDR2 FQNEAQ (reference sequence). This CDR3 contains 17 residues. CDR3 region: CASSLLYGQGRMQPQHF. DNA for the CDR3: TGTGCCAGCAGCCTGTTATACGGACAGGGAAGAATGCAGCCCCAGCATTTT. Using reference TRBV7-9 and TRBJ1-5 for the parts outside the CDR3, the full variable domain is DTGVSQNPRHKITKRGQNVTFRCDPISEHNRLYWYRQTLGQGPEFLTYFQNEAQLEKSRLLSDRFSAERPKGSFSTLEIQRTEQGDSAMYLCASSLLYGQGRMQPQHFGDGTRLSIL.